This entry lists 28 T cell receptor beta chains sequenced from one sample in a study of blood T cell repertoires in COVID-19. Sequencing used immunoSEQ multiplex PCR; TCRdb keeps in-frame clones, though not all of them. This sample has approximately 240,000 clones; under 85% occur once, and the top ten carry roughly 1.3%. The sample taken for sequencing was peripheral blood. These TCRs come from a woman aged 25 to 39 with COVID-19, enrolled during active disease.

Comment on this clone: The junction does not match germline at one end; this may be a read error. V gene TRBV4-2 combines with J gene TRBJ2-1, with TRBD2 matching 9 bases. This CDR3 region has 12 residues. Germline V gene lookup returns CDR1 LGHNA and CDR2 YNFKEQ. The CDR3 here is CASSQDRSGRVF. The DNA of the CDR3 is TGTGCCAGCAGCCAAGATCGTAGCGGGAGAGTCTTC.

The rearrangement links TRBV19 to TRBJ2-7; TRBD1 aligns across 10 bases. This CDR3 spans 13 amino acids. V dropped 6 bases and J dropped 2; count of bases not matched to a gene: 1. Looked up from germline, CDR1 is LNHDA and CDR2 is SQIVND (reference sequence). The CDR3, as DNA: TGTGCCAGTAGGGGACAGGGGACCTACGAGCAGTACTTC. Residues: CASRGQGTYEQYF.

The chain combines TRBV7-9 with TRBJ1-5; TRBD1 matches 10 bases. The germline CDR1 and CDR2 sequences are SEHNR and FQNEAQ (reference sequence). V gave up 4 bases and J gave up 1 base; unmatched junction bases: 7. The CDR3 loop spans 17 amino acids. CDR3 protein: CASSSDRGLLSNQPQHF. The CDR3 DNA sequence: TGTGCCAGCAGCTCCGACAGGGGGCTTCTGAGCAATCAGCCCCAGCATTTT.

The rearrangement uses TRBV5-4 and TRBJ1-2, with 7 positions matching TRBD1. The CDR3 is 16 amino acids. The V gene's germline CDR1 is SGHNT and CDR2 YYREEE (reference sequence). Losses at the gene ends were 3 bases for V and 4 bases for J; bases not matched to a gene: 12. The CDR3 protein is CASSSKTGTEIYGYTF. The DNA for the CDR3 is TGTGCCAGCAGCTCAAAAACCGGGACAGAGATCTATGGCTACACCTTC.

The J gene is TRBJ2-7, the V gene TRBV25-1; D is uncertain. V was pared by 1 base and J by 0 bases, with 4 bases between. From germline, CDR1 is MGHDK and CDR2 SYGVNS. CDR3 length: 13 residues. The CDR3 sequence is CASSESLSYEQYF. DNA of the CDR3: TGTGCCAGCAGTGAATCCCTCTCCTACGAGCAGTACTTC.

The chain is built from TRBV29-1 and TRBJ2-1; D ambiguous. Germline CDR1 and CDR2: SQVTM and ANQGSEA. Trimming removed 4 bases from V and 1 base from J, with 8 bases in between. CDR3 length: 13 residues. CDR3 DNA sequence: TGCAGCGTTGGCCGCGAGTCCTACAATGAGCAGTTCTTC. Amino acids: CSVGRESYNEQFF.

Here the CDR3 reads CASSISGTPGHGYTF. CDR3 DNA: TGTGCCAGTAGTATCTCCGGGACACCAGGGCATGGCTACACCTTC. The chain employs TRBV19 and TRBJ1-2; perhaps TRBD1 as D (6 bases). Trimming removed 3 bases at V and 6 bases at J, with 17 bases between. The CDR3 runs 15 residues. Germline V CDR1 and CDR2: LNHDA, SQIVND (reference sequence).

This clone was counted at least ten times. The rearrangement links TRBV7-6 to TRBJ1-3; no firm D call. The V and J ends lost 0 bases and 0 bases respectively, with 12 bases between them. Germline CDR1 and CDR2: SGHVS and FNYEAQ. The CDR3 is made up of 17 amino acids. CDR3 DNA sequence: TGTGCCAGCAGCTTAGCGGGAGGCAGACCCTCTGGAAACACCATATATTTT. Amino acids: CASSLAGGRPSGNTIYF. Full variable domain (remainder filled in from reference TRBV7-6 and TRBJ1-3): GAGVSQSPRYKVTKRGQDVALRCDPISGHVSLYWYRQALGQGPEFLTYFNYEAQQDKSGLPNDRFSAERPEGSISTLTIQRTEQRDSAMYRCASSLAGGRPSGNTIYFGEGSWLTVV.

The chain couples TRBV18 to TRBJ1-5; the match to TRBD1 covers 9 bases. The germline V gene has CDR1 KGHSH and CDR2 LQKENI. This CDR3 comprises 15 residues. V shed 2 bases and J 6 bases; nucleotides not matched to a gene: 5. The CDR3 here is CASSPVQGAGQPQHF. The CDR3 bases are TGTGCCAGCTCACCAGTACAGGGGGCCGGTCAGCCCCAGCATTTT.

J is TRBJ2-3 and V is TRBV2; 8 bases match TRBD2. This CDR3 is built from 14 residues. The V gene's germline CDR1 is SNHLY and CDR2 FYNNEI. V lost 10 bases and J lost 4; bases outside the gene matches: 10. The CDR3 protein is CANAGGSAADTQYF. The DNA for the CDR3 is TGTGCCAACGCGGGGGGCTCAGCAGCAGATACGCAGTATTTT.

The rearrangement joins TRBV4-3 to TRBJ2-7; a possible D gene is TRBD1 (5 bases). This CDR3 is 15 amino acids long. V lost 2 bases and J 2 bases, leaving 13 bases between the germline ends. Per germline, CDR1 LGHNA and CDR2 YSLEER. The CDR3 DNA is TGCGCCAGCAGCCAACAGTGGCAGGGTGCCTACGAGCAGTACTTC. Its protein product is CASSQQWQGAYEQYF.

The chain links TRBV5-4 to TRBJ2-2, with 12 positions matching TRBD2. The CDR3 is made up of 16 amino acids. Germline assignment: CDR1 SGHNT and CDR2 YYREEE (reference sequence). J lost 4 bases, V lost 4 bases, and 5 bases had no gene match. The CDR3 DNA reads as TGTGCCAGCAGCGCTCGGACTAGCGGGGTCACCGGGGAGCTGTTTTTT. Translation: CASSARTSGVTGELFF.

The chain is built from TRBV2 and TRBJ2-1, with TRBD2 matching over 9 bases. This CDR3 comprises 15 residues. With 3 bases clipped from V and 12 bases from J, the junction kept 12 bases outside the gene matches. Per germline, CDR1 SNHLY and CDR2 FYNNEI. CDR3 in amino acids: CASSEPSGNKGVQFF. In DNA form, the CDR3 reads TGTGCCAGCAGTGAGCCTAGCGGGAATAAGGGGGTGCAGTTCTTC. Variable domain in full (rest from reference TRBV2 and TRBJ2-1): EPEVTQTPSHQVTQMGQEVILRCVPISNHLYFYWYRQILGQKVEFLVSFYNNEISEKSEIFDDQFSVERPDGSNFTLKIRSTKLEDSAMYFCASSEPSGNKGVQFFGPGTRLTVL.

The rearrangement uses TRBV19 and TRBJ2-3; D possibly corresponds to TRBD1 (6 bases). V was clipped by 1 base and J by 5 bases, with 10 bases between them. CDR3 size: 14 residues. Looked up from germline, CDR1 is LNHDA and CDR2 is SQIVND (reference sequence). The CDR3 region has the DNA TGTGCCAGTAGTATAGTTCAGGGGAGAGATACGCAGTATTTT. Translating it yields CASSIVQGRDTQYF.

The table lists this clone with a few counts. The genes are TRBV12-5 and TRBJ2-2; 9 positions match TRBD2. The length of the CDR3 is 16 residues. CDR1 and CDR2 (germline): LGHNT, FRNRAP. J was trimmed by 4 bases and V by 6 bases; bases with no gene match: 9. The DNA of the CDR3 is TGTGCTAGTGGGACGGGACTAGCCTCCAGCACCGGGGAGCTGTTTTTT. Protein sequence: CASGTGLASSTGELFF.

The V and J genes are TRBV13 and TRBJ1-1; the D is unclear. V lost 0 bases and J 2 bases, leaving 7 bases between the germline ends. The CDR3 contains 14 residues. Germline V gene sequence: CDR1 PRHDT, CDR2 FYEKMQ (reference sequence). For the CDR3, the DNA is TGTGCCAGCAGCTTAGGTCCCCTAAACACTGAAGCTTTCTTT. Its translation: CASSLGPLNTEAFF.

The CDR3 region has the DNA TGTGCCAGCAGCTTGGCCGCCGGGACTAGGGCCGGTACGCAGTATTTT. It translates to CASSLAAGTRAGTQYF. The chain combines TRBV5-5 with TRBJ2-3; 8 bases are a match to TRBD2. CDR1 and CDR2 from the germline V gene are SGHKS and YYEKEE (reference sequence). This CDR3 has 16 residues. V was clipped by 0 bases and J by 8 bases; unmatched bases: 11.

CDR3 DNA sequence: TGTGCCAGCAGCTCGCCGGTCGGGGGGGTAGATACGCAGTATTTT. It codes for CASSSPVGGVDTQYF. The chain recombines TRBV5-6 with TRBJ2-3; 8 bases map to TRBD2. The germline V gene has CDR1 SGHDT and CDR2 YYEEEE. The CDR3 has 15 amino acids. V trimming: 3 bases; J trimming: 5 bases; junction bases outside the gene matches: 8.

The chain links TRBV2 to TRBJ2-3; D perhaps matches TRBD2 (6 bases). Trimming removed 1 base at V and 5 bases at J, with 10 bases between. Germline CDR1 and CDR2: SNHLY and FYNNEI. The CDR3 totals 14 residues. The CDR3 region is CASSEDAGRDTQYF. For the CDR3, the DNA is TGTGCCAGCAGTGAAGATGCGGGGCGAGATACGCAGTATTTT.

CDR3 protein: CASSLTSLTYEQYF. CDR3 DNA sequence: TGTGCCAGCAGCCTAACCTCCCTAACCTACGAGCAGTACTTC. The genes are TRBV3-1 (or the pseudogene TRBV3-2) and TRBJ2-7; D is undetermined. Germline values: CDR1 LGHDT, CDR2 YNNKEL (reference sequence). The V gene lost 4 bases and the J gene lost 2 bases, with 12 bases spanning the gap. The CDR3 runs to 14 residues.

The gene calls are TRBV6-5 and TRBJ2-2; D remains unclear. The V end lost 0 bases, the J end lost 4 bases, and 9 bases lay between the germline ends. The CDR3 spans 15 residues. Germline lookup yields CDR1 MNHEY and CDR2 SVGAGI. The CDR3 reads CASSYSSQTTGELFF. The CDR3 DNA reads TGTGCCAGCAGTTACTCGTCACAGACCACCGGGGAGCTGTTTTTT.

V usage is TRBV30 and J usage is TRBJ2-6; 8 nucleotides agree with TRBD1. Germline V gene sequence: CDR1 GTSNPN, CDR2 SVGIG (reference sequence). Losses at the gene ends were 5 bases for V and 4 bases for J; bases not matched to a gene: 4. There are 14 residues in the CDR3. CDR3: CAWGQGTGANVLTF. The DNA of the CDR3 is TGTGCCTGGGGACAGGGAACCGGGGCCAACGTCCTGACTTTC.

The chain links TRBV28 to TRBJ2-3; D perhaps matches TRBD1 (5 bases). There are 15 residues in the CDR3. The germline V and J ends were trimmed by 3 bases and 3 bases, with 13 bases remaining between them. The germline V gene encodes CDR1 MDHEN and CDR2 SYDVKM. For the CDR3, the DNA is TGTGCCAGCAGTTTTCCCCAAGGGGAAACAGATACGCAGTATTTT. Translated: CASSFPQGETDTQYF.

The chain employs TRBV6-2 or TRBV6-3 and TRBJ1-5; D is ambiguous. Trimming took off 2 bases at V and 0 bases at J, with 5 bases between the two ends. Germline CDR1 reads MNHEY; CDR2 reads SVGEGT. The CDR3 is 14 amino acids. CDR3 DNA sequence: TGTGCCAGCAGTTACGTGGCTAGCAATCAGCCCCAGCATTTT. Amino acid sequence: CASSYVASNQPQHF.

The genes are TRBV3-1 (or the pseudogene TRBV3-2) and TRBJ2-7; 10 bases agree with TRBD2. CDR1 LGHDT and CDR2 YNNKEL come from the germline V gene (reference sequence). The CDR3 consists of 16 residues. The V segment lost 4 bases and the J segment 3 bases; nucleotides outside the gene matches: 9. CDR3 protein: CASSPSGGAPYYEQYF. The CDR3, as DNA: TGTGCCAGCAGCCCCAGCGGGGGGGCCCCCTACTACGAGCAGTACTTC.

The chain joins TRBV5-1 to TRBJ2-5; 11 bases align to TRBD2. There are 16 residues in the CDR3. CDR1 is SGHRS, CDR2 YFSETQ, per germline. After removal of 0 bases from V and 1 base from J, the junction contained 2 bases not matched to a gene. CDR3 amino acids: CASSLVLAGGQETQYF. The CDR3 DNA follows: TGCGCCAGCAGCTTGGTCCTAGCGGGAGGCCAAGAGACCCAGTACTTC.

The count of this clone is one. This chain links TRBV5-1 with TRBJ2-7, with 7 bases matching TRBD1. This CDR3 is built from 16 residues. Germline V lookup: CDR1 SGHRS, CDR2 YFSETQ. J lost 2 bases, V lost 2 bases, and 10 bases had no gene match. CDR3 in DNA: TGCGCCAGCAGCTTAGCTCTCGCCGGGACAGCCTACGAGCAGTACTTC. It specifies CASSLALAGTAYEQYF.

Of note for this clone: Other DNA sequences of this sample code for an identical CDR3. This CDR3 reads CASSIQTHYEQYF. DNA of the CDR3: TGTGCCAGTAGTATACAGACTCACTACGAGCAGTACTTC. V is TRBV19 and J is TRBJ2-7; no firm D call. V was shortened by 2 bases and J by 3 bases, with 8 bases between the two germline ends. CDR1 is LNHDA and CDR2 is SQIVND in the germline V gene (reference sequence). CDR3 length: 13 residues.